This T cell receptor (beta chain) originates from a study of graft-versus-host responses after intestinal transplantation. Across the whole study: Transplants given to recipients were multivisceral, liver-intestinal, or isolated intestinal.

TCRdb's copy holds only in-frame clones and misses some; the assay was immunoSEQ multiplex PCR. The profile shows over 100,000 clones, 93% of them singletons. This CDR3 has 16 amino acids. V gave up 6 bases and J gave up 6 bases; unmatched junction bases: 13. Looked up from germline, CDR1 is MDHEN and CDR2 is SYDVKM. Overall study results and limits: Circulating GvH clones peaking coincided with falling HvG clones soon after transplant.

As for this clone: As yet, its antigen is unknown.

The sample in question was unstimulated CD8+ T cells sorted from spleen or lymph node cells, obtained before transplant. The receptor was isolated from a human donor who was the organ donor for an intestinal transplant. This chain uses TRBV28 with TRBJ2-2, with 7 bases aligning to TRBD1. The CDR3 loop reads CASRHDREVSPGELFF. In DNA form, the CDR3 reads TGTGCCAGCAGACACGACAGGGAAGTTAGCCCCGGGGAGCTGTTTTTT.